The text below deals with one T cell receptor (beta chain). The sample holds one count of this clonotype. Its binding antigen is unknown. No per-base quality is available; no much larger clone lies one base away. Single-read evidence is weak. The data were taken from a study of tumor-infiltrating lymphocytes in glioblastoma multiforme (dated by TCRdb to about 2017). In terms of the full investigation: To test whether intratumoral genomic heterogeneity fosters TIL diversity, the study jointly examined somatic mutations, TIL diversity and immune response activity. Results the study describes overall, beyond this receptor: The authors noted that sorting T cells into functional subsets, which was not done in the study, would be a future improvement. Generalizability was limited because only one glioblastoma patient was included in the TCR and somatic mutation analysis. Clone frequencies may be distorted by RNA-based TCR sequencing because unequal numbers of TCR transcripts are carried by T cells.

TCRB libraries were constructed from RNA through three rounds of nested multiplex PCR following a modified ARM-PCR protocol with multiple V-beta primers and a C-beta primer. ProtoScript II Reverse Transcriptase and a C-beta primer were used to synthesize TCRB-specific cDNA from 0.5 ug total RNA. For the TCRB libraries, no unique molecular identifiers were described. The third PCR added barcodes and adapters over around 24 cycles with Deep VentR (exo-) polymerase, followed by gel purification of 250-500 bp bands. TCRB libraries were sequenced with 250 bp paired-end reads on an Illumina HiSeq 2500. As for the authors' bioinformatics: Trimmomatic was used to clean reads, FLASH to merge reads, MiGEC to assign V, D and J segments, and VDJtools to perform the analysis. Repertoire diversity was measured using the Shannon-Wiener diversity index, which was calculated with VDJtools. TCRdb took the public reads, trimmed them with fastp at Q25, ran MiXCR for clone calling and kept in-frame beta chains. Merged by CDR3 protein, the rows form single entries marked with the most common genes and DNA. These V and J calls originate from TCRdb's pipeline instead of the authors' own analysis. Within this sample are around 10,000 distinct CDR3 sequences, with less than 75% of them counted one time only. The top ten clonotypes cover nearly 40% of the sample.

The AllPrep DNA/RNA mini kit was used to purify genomic DNA and total RNA simultaneously from each of the nine to ten tumor samples. Every RNA sample had an OD 260/280 ratio above 1.9 and an RNA integrity number above 6.5. The germline V gene yields SGHDN for CDR1 and FVKESK for CDR2. From V the trimming removes 1 base and from J it removes 7 bases, while the gene matches leave 13 bases of the junction unaccounted for. The CDR3 covers 17 residues, taking in both the cysteine and the phenylalanine. Only the CDR3 DNA is retained, 51 bases long and in frame from the first base. The receptor comes from a male donor with glioblastoma. Recombination connected TRBV14 to TRBJ2-1; 7 middle bases align to TRBD2. Input material: brain tumor tissue. The base sequence is TGTGCCAGCAGCCAAGGTACTCGACTAGCTTTTTTTAATGAGCAGTTCTTC. Its protein product is CASSQGTRLAFFNEQFF.